The next 17 T cell receptor beta chains were all read from a single sample in a study of a mutant IDH1 vaccine in newly diagnosed glioma. Assay used: immunoSEQ multiplex PCR; TCRdb lists only in-frame clones, some missing. The data show about 42,000 clones, 80% to 90% seen once. These receptors' antigens are unknown. Regarding time point: week 5, during vaccination. Vaccine doses each comprised 300 ug of mutant IDH1 20-mer peptide, with topical imiquimod. This specimen was PBMCs, taken from a glioma patient whose treatment included an IDH1 peptide vaccine. All receptors come from a man between 40 and 49 years old with glioma.

On this clone itself: Other DNA sequences in this sample translate to the same CDR3. This chain links TRBV28 with TRBJ1-1; D gene uncertain. The germline V gene has CDR1 MDHEN and CDR2 SYDVKM. The CDR3 is 11 residues long. V lost 10 bases and J 2 bases, leaving 8 bases between the germline ends. CDR3 amino acids: CAIGRNTEAFF. CDR3 in DNA: TGTGCCATTGGGAGAAACACTGAAGCTTTCTTT.

The chain is built from TRBV19 and TRBJ2-1, with a tentative D call TRBD1 (5 bases). Trimming cost V 3 bases and J 1 base, with 13 bases left between them. This CDR3 contains 16 residues. The germline CDR1 and CDR2 sequences are LNHDA and SQIVND (reference sequence). The chain's CDR3 is CASSMGRWSSYNEQFF. DNA of the CDR3: TGTGCCAGTAGTATGGGGCGGTGGTCGTCCTACAATGAGCAGTTCTTC.

The genes are TRBV2 and TRBJ2-3; perhaps TRBD2 as D (5 bases). Germline V CDR1 and CDR2: SNHLY, FYNNEI. CDR3 length: 12 residues. V lost 7 bases and J 3 bases, leaving 8 bases between the germline ends. The CDR3: CASNLATDTQYF. CDR3 sequence (DNA): TGTGCCAGCAATCTAGCTACAGATACGCAGTATTTT.

This rearrangement joins TRBV2 to TRBJ2-5; 9 nucleotides agree with TRBD2. Germline assignment: CDR1 SNHLY and CDR2 FYNNEI. The CDR3 is made up of 14 amino acids. Germline trimming cut 7 bases from V and 13 bases from J; bases unmatched to any gene: 16. CDR3 residues: CASTWALAGSFRYF. CDR3 sequence (DNA): TGTGCCAGCACCTGGGCCCTAGCGGGGTCATTTAGGTACTTC.

The V call is TRBV2, the J call TRBJ2-5; D is undetermined. The germline CDR1 and CDR2 sequences are SNHLY and FYNNEI. V gave up 2 bases and J gave up 7 bases, with 5 bases separating them. The CDR3 totals 11 residues. The CDR3 nucleotides are TGTGCCAGCAGTGAAATGGCGACCCAGTACTTC. Residues: CASSEMATQYF.

This rearrangement joins TRBV5-6 to TRBJ1-5; maybe TRBD1 (5 bases). V was cut by 2 bases and J by 6 bases, with 12 bases left in between. Germline V CDR1 and CDR2: SGHDT, YYEEEE. CDR3 size: 14 residues. This CDR3 is CASSLGQTGQPQHF. DNA for the CDR3: TGTGCCAGCAGCTTAGGACAAACGGGTCAGCCCCAGCATTTT.

The chain is built from TRBV7-9 and TRBJ2-2; weak D call: TRBD2 (6 bases). This CDR3 spans 15 amino acids. Germline values: CDR1 SEHNR, CDR2 FQNEAQ (reference sequence). Trimming pared 4 bases from V and 3 bases from J, leaving 12 bases between. In DNA form, the CDR3 reads TGTGCCAGCAGCTCAAGACTAGTAGACACCGGGGAGCTGTTTTTT. This codes for CASSSRLVDTGELFF. The variable domain in full, with the rest retrieved from reference TRBV7-9 and TRBJ2-2, is DTGVSQNPRHKITKRGQNVTFRCDPISEHNRLYWYRQTLGQGPEFLTYFQNEAQLEKSRLLSDRFSAERPKGSFSTLEIQRTEQGDSAMYLCASSSRLVDTGELFFGEGSRLTVL.

The rearrangement joins TRBV5-1 to TRBJ1-1, with D possibly matching TRBD1 (5 bases). This CDR3 region has 14 residues. Trimming pared 5 bases from V and 3 bases from J, leaving 14 bases between. CDR1 SGHRS and CDR2 YFSETQ come from the germline V gene. CDR3 nucleotides: TGCGCCAGCAGAGGGACCCTGCTCGACACTGAAGCTTTCTTT. Protein sequence: CASRGTLLDTEAFF. Full variable domain (outside the CDR3, taken from reference TRBV5-1 and TRBJ1-1): KAGVTQTPRYLIKTRGQQVTLSCSPISGHRSVSWYQQTPGQGLQFLFEYFSETQRNKGNFPGRFSGRQFSNSRSEMNVSTLELGDSALYLCASRGTLLDTEAFFGQGTRLTVV.

The J gene is TRBJ2-4, the V gene TRBV7-9; D might be TRBD1 (6 bases). Trimming took off 5 bases at V and 8 bases at J, with 16 bases between the two ends. The CDR3 spans 14 residues. Per the germline V gene, CDR1 is SEHNR and CDR2 is FQNEAQ (reference sequence). This chain's CDR3 is CASSPGQNVHIQYF. The DNA of the CDR3 is TGTGCCAGCAGCCCGGGACAAAATGTGCACATTCAGTACTTC.

This clone was recorded once. The chain links TRBV4-1 to TRBJ2-7; D might be TRBD2 (6 bases). The CDR3 has 15 amino acids. The V and J ends lost 5 bases and 5 bases respectively, with 19 bases between them. Looked up from germline, CDR1 is MGHRA and CDR2 is YSYEKL. The chain's CDR3 is CASSLGGLVVDEQYF. The CDR3, as DNA: TGCGCCAGCAGCTTGGGGGGACTGGTCGTGGACGAGCAGTACTTC.

This clone was counted a few times. The chain joins TRBV7-7 to TRBJ2-7; D gene uncertain. V was trimmed by 5 bases and J by 5 bases, leaving 13 bases between them. Germline V gene sequence: CDR1 SSHAT, CDR2 FNYEAQ (reference sequence). The CDR3 has 13 amino acids. The chain's CDR3 is CASSPPFSNEQYF. CDR3 nucleotide sequence: TGTGCCAGCAGCCCCCCATTTAGCAACGAGCAGTACTTC.

The V and J genes are TRBV7-9 and TRBJ2-3, with a weak D call TRBD1 (5 bases). The CDR3 covers 14 residues. Trimming left V 6 bases short and J 5 bases short, with 15 bases between. Germline V lookup: CDR1 SEHNR, CDR2 FQNEAQ (reference sequence). The DNA of the CDR3 is TGTGCCAGCAGGGGGCTCGAAATACTAGATACGCAGTATTTT. This encodes CASRGLEILDTQYF.

The V call is TRBV19, the J call TRBJ2-5, with D hard to call. Germline CDR1 and CDR2: LNHDA and SQIVND (reference sequence). This CDR3 has 16 amino acids. The V gene lost 0 bases and the J gene lost 2 bases, with 13 bases spanning the gap. The DNA of the CDR3 is TGTGCCAGTAGTATAGATCCGTATGGCCGGCAAGAGACCCAGTACTTC. This codes for CASSIDPYGRQETQYF.

Here the CDR3 reads CASSPPDDSPLHF. The CDR3, as DNA: TGCGCCAGCAGCCCCCCCGATGATTCACCCCTCCACTTT. This rearrangement joins TRBV5-1 to TRBJ1-6; D is undetermined. This CDR3 comprises 13 residues. V was clipped by 4 bases and J by 8 bases, with 10 bases between them. The V gene's germline CDR1 is SGHRS and CDR2 YFSETQ.

This clone was seen just once. This sequence joins TRBV7-2 and TRBJ2-7, with D unclear. CDR1 SGHTA and CDR2 FQGNSA come from the germline V gene. The length of the CDR3 is 14 residues. Trimming removed 0 bases at V and 6 bases at J, with 12 bases between. CDR3 in DNA: TGTGCCAGCAGCTTAGCCCTAGACACGGGCGAGCAGTACTTC. This gives the protein CASSLALDTGEQYF.

The chain links TRBV19 to TRBJ1-1; 12 bases are a match to TRBD1. Trimming removed 3 bases from V and 4 bases from J; junction bases left unmatched: 6. The CDR3 runs to 16 residues. Per germline, CDR1 LNHDA and CDR2 SQIVND (reference sequence). The chain's CDR3 is CASSIGGQGAGTEAFF. In nucleotides, the CDR3 is TGTGCCAGTAGTATCGGGGGACAGGGGGCTGGCACTGAAGCTTTCTTT.

The chain combines TRBV7-2 with TRBJ2-2, with a possible D match to TRBD1 (6 bases). The V gene lost 3 bases and the J gene lost 5 bases, with 7 bases spanning the gap. This CDR3 is built from 13 residues. Looked up from germline, CDR1 is SGHTA and CDR2 is FQGNSA. CDR3 in amino acids: CASSFRGTGELFF. CDR3 DNA sequence: TGTGCCAGCAGCTTCAGGGGTACCGGGGAGCTGTTTTTT.